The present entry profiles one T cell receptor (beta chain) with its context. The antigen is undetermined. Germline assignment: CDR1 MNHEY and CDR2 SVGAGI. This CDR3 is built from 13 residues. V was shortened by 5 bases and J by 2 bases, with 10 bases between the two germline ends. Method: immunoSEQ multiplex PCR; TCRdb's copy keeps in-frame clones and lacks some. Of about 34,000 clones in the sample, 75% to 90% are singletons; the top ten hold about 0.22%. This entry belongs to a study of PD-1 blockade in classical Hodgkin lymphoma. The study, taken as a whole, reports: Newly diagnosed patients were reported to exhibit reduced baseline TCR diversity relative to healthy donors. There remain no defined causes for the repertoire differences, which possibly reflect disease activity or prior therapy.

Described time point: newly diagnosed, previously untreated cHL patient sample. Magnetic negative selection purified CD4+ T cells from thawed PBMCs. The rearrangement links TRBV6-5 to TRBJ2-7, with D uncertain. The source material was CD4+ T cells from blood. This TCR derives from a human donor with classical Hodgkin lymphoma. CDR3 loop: CASSSRTTYEQYF. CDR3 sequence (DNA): TGTGCCAGCAGTAGCCGGACCACCTACGAGCAGTACTTC.